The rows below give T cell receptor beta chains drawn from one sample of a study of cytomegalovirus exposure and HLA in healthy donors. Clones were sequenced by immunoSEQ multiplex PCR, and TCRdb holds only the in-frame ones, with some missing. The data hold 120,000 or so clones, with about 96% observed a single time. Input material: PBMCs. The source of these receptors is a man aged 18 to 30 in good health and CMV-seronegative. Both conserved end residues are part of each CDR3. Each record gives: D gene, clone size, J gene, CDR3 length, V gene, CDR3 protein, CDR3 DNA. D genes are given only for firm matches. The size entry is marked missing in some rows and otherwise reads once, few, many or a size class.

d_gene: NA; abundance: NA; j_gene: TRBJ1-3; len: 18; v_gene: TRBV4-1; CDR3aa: CASSQDLAGKVETSTIYF; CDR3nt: TGCGCCAGCAGCCAAGATCTGGCAGGGAAGGTCGAAACGAGCACCATATATTTT
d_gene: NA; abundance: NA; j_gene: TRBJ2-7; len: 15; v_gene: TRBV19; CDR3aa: CASSLSAGVGYEQYF; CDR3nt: TGTGCCAGTAGCCTATCGGCAGGGGTAGGCTACGAGCAGTACTTC
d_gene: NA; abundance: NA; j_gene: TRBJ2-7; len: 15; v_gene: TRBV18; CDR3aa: CASSPPGAGDLEQYF; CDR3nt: TGTGCCAGCTCACCACCGGGGGCGGGAGATCTCGAGCAGTACTTC
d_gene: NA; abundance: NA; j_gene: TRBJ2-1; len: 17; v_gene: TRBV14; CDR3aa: CASRPGGFRDSYNEQFF; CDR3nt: TGTGCCAGCAGACCAGGGGGGTTTAGAGATTCCTACAATGAGCAGTTCTTC
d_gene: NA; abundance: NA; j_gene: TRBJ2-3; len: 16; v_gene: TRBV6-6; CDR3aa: CASSYGKGQSTDTQYF; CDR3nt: TGTGCCAGCAGTTACGGGAAGGGACAAAGCACAGATACGCAGTATTTT
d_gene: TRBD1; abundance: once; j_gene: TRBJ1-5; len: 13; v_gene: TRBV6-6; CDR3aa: CASSRTGAQPQHF; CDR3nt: TGTGCCAGCAGTCGGACAGGGGCACAGCCCCAGCATTTT
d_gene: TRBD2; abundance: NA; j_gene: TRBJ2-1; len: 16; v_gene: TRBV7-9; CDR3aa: CASSFAGLAAYNEQFF; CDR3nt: TGTGCCAGCAGCTTCGCCGGGCTAGCGGCTTACAATGAGCAGTTCTTC
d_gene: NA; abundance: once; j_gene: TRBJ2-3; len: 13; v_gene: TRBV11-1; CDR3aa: CASSLGAGDTQYF; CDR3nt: TGTGCCAGCAGCTTAGGGGCGGGAGATACGCAGTATTTT
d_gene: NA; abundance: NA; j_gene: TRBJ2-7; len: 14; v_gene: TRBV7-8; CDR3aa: CASSSLTSSYEQYF; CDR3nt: TGTGCCAGCAGCTCCTTGACTAGCTCCTACGAGCAGTACTTC
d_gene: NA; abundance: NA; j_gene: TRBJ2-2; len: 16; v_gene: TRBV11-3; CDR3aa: CASSPKMGVRTGELFF; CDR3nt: TGTGCCAGCAGCCCCAAGATGGGAGTACGAACCGGGGAGCTGTTTTTT
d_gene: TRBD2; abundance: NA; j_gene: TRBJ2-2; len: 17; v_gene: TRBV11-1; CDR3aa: CASSPGGSGRQTGELFF; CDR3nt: TGTGCCAGCAGCCCGGGAGGTAGCGGGAGGCAAACCGGGGAGCTGTTTTTT
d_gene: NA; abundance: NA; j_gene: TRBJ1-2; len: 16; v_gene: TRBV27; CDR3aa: CASSPMPTQGAPGYTF; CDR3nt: TGTGCCAGCAGTCCGATGCCTACTCAAGGGGCCCCTGGCTACACCTTC
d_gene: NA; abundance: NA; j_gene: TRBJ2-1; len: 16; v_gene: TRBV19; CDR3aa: CASSIEQASSYNEQFF; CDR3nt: TGTGCCAGTAGTATAGAACAGGCATCCTCCTACAATGAGCAGTTCTTC
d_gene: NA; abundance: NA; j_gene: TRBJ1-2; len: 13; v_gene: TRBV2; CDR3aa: CASIPQINYGYTF; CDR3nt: TGTGCCAGCATTCCACAGATAAACTATGGCTACACCTTC
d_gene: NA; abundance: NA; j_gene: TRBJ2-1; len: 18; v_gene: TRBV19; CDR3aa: CATASQRGAVSSYNEQFF; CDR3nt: TGTGCCACCGCATCCCAGCGTGGGGCAGTGAGCTCCTACAATGAGCAGTTCTTC
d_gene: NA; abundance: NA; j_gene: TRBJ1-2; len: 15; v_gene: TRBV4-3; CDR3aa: CASSHDRFFGYGYTF; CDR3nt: TGCGCCAGCAGCCACGACAGATTCTTCGGCTATGGCTACACCTTC
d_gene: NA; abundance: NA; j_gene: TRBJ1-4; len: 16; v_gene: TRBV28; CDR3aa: CASRPRGRGAGEKLFF; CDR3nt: TGTGCCAGCAGACCCCGCGGGAGGGGCGCGGGTGAAAAACTGTTTTTT
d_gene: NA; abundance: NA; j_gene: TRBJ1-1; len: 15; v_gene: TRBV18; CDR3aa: CASSPLGTKNTEAFF; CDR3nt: TGTGCCAGCTCACCACTTGGGACAAAGAACACTGAAGCTTTCTTT
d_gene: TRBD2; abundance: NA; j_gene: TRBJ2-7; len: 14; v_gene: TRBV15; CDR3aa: CATSRGSGSYEQYF; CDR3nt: TGTGCCACCAGCAGAGGGAGCGGGAGCTACGAGCAGTACTTC
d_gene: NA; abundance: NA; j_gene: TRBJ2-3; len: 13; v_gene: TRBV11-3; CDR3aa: CASSLGPTDTQYF; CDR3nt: TGTGCCAGCAGCTTAGGTCCGACAGATACGCAGTATTTT
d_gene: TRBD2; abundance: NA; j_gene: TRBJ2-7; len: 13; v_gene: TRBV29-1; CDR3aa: CSAAGGNSYEQYF; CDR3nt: TGCAGCGCCGCGGGAGGAAACTCCTACGAGCAGTACTTC
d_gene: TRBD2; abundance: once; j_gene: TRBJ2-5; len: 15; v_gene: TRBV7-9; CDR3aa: CASSLAAGAQETQYF; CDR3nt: TGTGCCAGCAGCTTAGCGGCGGGAGCCCAAGAGACCCAGTACTTC